This T cell receptor (beta chain) was sequenced for a study of blood T cell repertoires in COVID-19. Study-level background: Some COVID-19 samples were acute and others convalescent; all came from the United States, Italy and Spain. Sample material is recorded as cDNA or gDNA derived from T cells, B-cell-depleted T cells, or PBMCs.

Seattle cases were enrolled at active infection and followed longitudinally. In the original processing: Estimated nucleated cell counts came from reference gene primer amplification. TCRdb's table, derived via immunoSEQ multiplex PCR, lists solely in-frame clones and lacks some. The V and J calls and clone size were taken over from that table, and D and trimming were inferred from the DNA. The table records 110,000 or so clones, around 85% of them present only once. CDR3 length: 14 amino acids. V lost 1 base and J 2 bases, leaving 9 bases between the germline ends. CDR1 is LGHNA and CDR2 is YSLEER in the germline V gene.

The sequence was obtained from an older woman with COVID-19, enrolled during active disease. The chain is built from TRBV4-3 and TRBJ2-7; possible D gene TRBD2, 6 bases. Sequenced: peripheral blood. CDR3 in DNA: TGCGCCAGCAGCCAAGTTCGGGGGACCTACGAGCAGTACTTC. Protein product: CASSQVRGTYEQYF.